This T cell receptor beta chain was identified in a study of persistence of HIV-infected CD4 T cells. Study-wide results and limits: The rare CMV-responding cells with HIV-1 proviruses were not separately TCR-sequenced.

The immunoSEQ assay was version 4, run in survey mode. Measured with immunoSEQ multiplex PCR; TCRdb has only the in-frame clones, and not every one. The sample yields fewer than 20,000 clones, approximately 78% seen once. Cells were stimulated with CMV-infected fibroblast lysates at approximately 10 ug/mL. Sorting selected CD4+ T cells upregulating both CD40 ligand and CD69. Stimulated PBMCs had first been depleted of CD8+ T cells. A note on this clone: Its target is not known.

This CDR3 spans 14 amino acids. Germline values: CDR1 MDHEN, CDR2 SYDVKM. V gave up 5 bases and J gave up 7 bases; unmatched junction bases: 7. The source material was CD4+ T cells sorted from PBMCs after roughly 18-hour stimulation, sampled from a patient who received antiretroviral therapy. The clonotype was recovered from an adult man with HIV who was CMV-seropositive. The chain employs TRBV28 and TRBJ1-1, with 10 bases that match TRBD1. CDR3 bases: TGTGCCAGCAGTCTTGACAGGGGGCGTCTTGAAGCTTTCTTT. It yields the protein CASSLDRGRLEAFF.